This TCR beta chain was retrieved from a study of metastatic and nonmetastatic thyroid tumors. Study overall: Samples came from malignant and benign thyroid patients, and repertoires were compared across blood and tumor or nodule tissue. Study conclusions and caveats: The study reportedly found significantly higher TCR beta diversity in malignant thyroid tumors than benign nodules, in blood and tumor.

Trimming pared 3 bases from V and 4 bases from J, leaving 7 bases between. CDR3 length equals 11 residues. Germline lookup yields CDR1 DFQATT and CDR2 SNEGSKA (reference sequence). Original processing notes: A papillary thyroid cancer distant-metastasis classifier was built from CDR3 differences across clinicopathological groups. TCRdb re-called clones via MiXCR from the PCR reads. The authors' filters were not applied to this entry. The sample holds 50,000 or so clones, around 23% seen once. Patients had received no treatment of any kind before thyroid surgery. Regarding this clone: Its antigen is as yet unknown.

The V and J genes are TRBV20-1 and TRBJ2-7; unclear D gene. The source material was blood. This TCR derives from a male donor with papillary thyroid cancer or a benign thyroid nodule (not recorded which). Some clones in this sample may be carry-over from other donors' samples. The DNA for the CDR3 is TGCAGTGCTAGCCGCGGATACGAGCAGTACTTC. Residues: CSASRGYEQYF.